This T cell receptor (beta chain) is drawn from a study of vaccination and CD4 T cells after COVID-19. This clonotype showed up just a few times. Its antigen is as yet unknown. Treatment reported: approximately nine-day PBMC culture with coronavirus spike peptide pools or control peptides (ViraFEST assay). Sequencing of DNA taken from cultured CD4+ T cells relied on the Oncomine TCR Beta short-read assay. Genomic DNA was taken out of cultured CD4+ T cells by extraction. Each CDR3 protein is one row after TCRdb ran MiXCR on the PCR reads. Among 9,500 to 14,000 distinct CDR3 sequences listed, around 47% were seen once. The germline V and J ends were trimmed by 1 base and 1 base, with 7 bases remaining between them. The CDR3 covers 14 residues. Germline V gene lookup returns CDR1 SGHNT and CDR2 YENEEA.

The receptor comes from a human donor who had recovered from COVID-19. The material sequenced was CD4+ T cells from blood, cultured in vitro. J is TRBJ1-1 and V is TRBV11-3; D might be TRBD1 (5 bases). For the CDR3, the DNA is TGTGCCAGCAGCTTAGTCCAGGGGAACACTGAAGCTTTCTTT. Amino acids: CASSLVQGNTEAFF.